These T cell receptor beta chains were read from a single sample in a study of immune evolution from preneoplasia to lung adenocarcinoma. Clones were sequenced by immunoSEQ multiplex PCR, and TCRdb holds only the in-frame ones, with some missing. The table has 5,000 or so clones, about 80% seen once; the top ten hold 8% to 9%. Sequencing used FFPE minimally invasive lung adenocarcinoma tissue. The receptors originated from a person between 65 and 80 years old with lung adenocarcinoma. Each CDR3 is given without its conserved first and last residue. Fields, in order: V gene, J gene, CDR3 protein.

TRBV30	TRBJ1-5	AWSLGHASNQPQH
TRBV6-5	TRBJ1-4	ASKRGTNEKLF
TRBV11-2	TRBJ1-1	ASSLDPYGSDTEAF
TRBV7-9	TRBJ1-4	ASSDGRLAYNEKLF
TRBV29-1	TRBJ2-1	SVETGKDEQF
TRBV28	TRBJ2-7	ASSGRQGFSYEQY
TRBV28	TRBJ2-2	ASSTPTGELF
TRBV5-1	TRBJ1-2	ASRGQGVYGYT
TRBV19	TRBJ2-7	ASSQGSPYEQY
TRBV6-8	TRBJ1-1	ASITQRKAF
TRBV19	TRBJ2-7	ASTAGGWTPNLD
TRBV5-4	TRBJ2-6	ASSLSSASGANVLT
TRBV28	TRBJ2-7	ASSPGLGSYEQY
TRBV4-2	TRBJ2-3	ASSQEWRGAVYTQY
TRBV5-1	TRBJ1-1	ASSPGGVGEAF
TRBV4-3	TRBJ1-2	ASSQDLYSNYGYT
TRBV15	TRBJ2-1	ATSRDWGLASYNEQF
TRBV9	TRBJ2-4	ASSMTPTSGPQY
TRBV7-6	TRBJ2-7	ASSLGAGTGNYEQY
TRBV5-1	TRBJ2-3	ASSLFHPDTQY
TRBV4-1	TRBJ2-1	ASSQVPGDEQF
TRBV6-1	TRBJ1-5	ASSQEVRQPQH
TRBV6-1	TRBJ1-2	ASSEGQPTRGYT
TRBV20-1	TRBJ1-1	GPKMNTEAF
TRBV9	TRBJ2-3	ASSIGTGYTDTQY
TRBV30	TRBJ1-3	AWSWTANSGNTIY
TRBV10-3	TRBJ2-2	AISDIESVSGELF
TRBV7-3	TRBJ2-3	ASSLRQGRPDTQY
TRBV7-3	TRBJ2-1	ASSLTHQDPYNEQF
TRBV7-2	TRBJ1-1	ASSLNIRIGMVNTEAF
TRBV5-4	TRBJ2-7	ASSLSGTRGYEQY
TRBV30	TRBJ1-6	AWSVQSSPLH
TRBV11-2	TRBJ1-5	ASSARGQGYNQPQH
TRBV27	TRBJ2-3	ASVRRRPSTDTQY
TRBV29-1	TRBJ2-3	SVEERDRGTDTQY
TRBV19	TRBJ2-7	ASSRDYEQY
TRBV11-2	TRBJ2-1	ASSFRPGTSEYNEQF
TRBV19	TRBJ2-5	ASSRAGPQETQY
TRBV6-5	TRBJ2-7	ASKAGQGAYEQY
TRBV23-1	TRBJ1-5	ASSQSVLHYAKQGVGDQPQH
TRBV6-6	TRBJ1-5	ASSYSFRDNQPQH
TRBV9	TRBJ2-3	ASSKGANTDTQY
TRBV13	TRBJ2-2	ASREGGTGELF
TRBV2	TRBJ1-5	ASRRTGTGGGQPQH
TRBV2	TRBJ2-7	ASNEIKGYEQY
TRBV5-4	TRBJ2-5	ASTTGTEGWETQY
TRBV2	TRBJ1-5	ASSGQGNNQPQH
TRBV15	TRBJ2-7	ATSRGQGSREQY
TRBV11-2	TRBJ2-1	ASSPARFLQYEQF
TRBV30	TRBJ1-6	AVDRGSNSPLH
TRBV5-4	TRBJ2-5	ASSLPGKETQY